The next 27 T cell receptor beta chains were all read from a single sample in a study of T cell repertoires in cytomegalovirus infection. No antigen has been identified for these receptors. A single record per CDR3 protein comes from TCRdb applying MiXCR to the reads. The sample holds about 220,000 distinct CDR3 sequences, about 39% seen once. The sample was CD8+ T cells from cultured PBMCs, taken from culture after CMV antigen stimulation. All receptors come from a human donor in good health (CMV status not recorded). Some clones in this sample may be carry-over from other donors' samples.

This clonotype was detected a few times. The chain recombines TRBV19 with TRBJ1-2, with 8 bases identical to TRBD1. The trim removed 5 bases at V and 3 bases at J, leaving 5 bases unmatched. Per germline, CDR1 LNHDA and CDR2 SQIVND (reference sequence). The CDR3 has 14 amino acids. The CDR3 DNA sequence: TGTGCCAGTAGTCCCGGACAGGGTGACTATGGCTACACCTTC. The encoded protein is CASSPGQGDYGYTF.

The genes are TRBV12-3 or TRBV12-4 and TRBJ1-2; D uncertain. Trimming shortened V by 7 bases and J by 8 bases, and 8 bases separated the two germline ends. There are 10 residues in the CDR3. The CDR3 protein is CASKAVGYTF. In nucleotides, the CDR3 is TGTGCCAGCAAAGCAGTCGGCTACACCTTC.

The V and J genes are TRBV3-1 and TRBJ2-4, with D possibly being TRBD2 (5 bases). The V gene's germline CDR1 is LGHDT and CDR2 YNNKEL (reference sequence). CDR3 length: 21 residues. Between the trimmed V and J ends, which lost 3 bases and 1 base, there was a span of 28 bases. The DNA of the CDR3 is TGTGCCAGCAGCCATACGCGGCGGCGGGTGCAGACTGAGAAGGCCAAAAACATTCAGTACTTC. Its translation is CASSHTRRRVQTEKAKNIQYF.

This clonotype turned up a few times. The chain is built from TRBV7-9 and TRBJ2-7; TRBD2 matches 8 bases. There are 14 residues in the CDR3. CDR1 and CDR2 from the germline V gene are SEHNR and FQNEAQ (reference sequence). J gave up 2 bases and V 5 bases, and 5 bases lay outside the gene matches. CDR3 coding DNA: TGTGCCAGCAGCCGCGGGGGGTCAACCTACGAGCAGTACTTC. Amino acids: CASSRGGSTYEQYF.

This chain links TRBV14 with TRBJ1-2; perhaps TRBD1 as D (6 bases). Per the germline V gene, CDR1 is SGHDN and CDR2 is FVKESK. Deletions cut 5 bases from V and 1 base from J, with 17 bases between. The CDR3 spans 16 residues. CDR3 residues: CASSEIRGGSNYGYTF. In DNA, the CDR3 is TGTGCCAGCAGCGAGATAAGAGGGGGGAGTAACTATGGCTACACCTTC.

This clonotype was seen a few times. The chain employs TRBV28 and TRBJ2-7, with D possibly being TRBD2 (5 bases). V dropped 6 bases and J dropped 0 bases, with 15 bases sitting between them. The V gene's germline CDR1 is MDHEN and CDR2 SYDVKM. CDR3 size: 15 residues. The CDR3 DNA reads as TGTGCCAGCAGCCGAGCTTTAGCGAGCTCCTACGAGCAGTACTTC. This encodes CASSRALASSYEQYF.

The chain uses TRBV11-1 and TRBJ1-1; D is unresolved. Trimming took off 3 bases at V and 1 base at J, with 9 bases between the two ends. The CDR3 contains 14 residues. In germline, CDR1 is SGHAT, CDR2 FQDESV (reference sequence). CDR3 amino acids: CASSLEFGNTEAFF. The CDR3 DNA is TGTGCCAGCAGCTTGGAATTTGGGAACACTGAAGCTTTCTTT.

The chain carries TRBV10-3 and TRBJ1-3; D possibly corresponds to TRBD1 (5 bases). Germline V CDR1 and CDR2: ENHRY, SYGVKD. The CDR3 is made up of 14 amino acids. Trimming left V 8 bases short and J 1 base short, with 12 bases between. CDR3 in DNA: TGTGCCATCGGACAAGCCAGGTCTGGAAACACCATATATTTT. It translates to CAIGQARSGNTIYF.

The chain employs TRBV19 and TRBJ2-5; TRBD2 matches at 8 bases. Germline values: CDR1 LNHDA, CDR2 SQIVND (reference sequence). This CDR3 has 16 residues. The V gene end was trimmed by 6 bases and the J gene end by 4 bases; junction bases not matched to a gene: 13. CDR3 sequence reads: CASSSSIGLAGETQYF. As DNA, the CDR3 is TGTGCCAGTAGCTCTTCAATTGGACTAGCAGGAGAGACCCAGTACTTC.

V and J are TRBV30 and TRBJ2-1; D ambiguous. The CDR3 runs 11 residues. With 2 bases removed from V and 6 bases from J, the gap between germline ends came to 5 bases. CDR1 GTSNPN and CDR2 SVGIG come from the germline V gene (reference sequence). CDR3 amino acids: CAWSSSNEQFF. The CDR3 DNA reads as TGTGCCTGGAGTAGTAGCAATGAGCAGTTCTTC.

This clonotype was observed a handful of times. The chain couples TRBV7-3 to TRBJ2-3; perhaps TRBD2 as D (6 bases). Germline assignment: CDR1 SGHTA and CDR2 FQGTGA. Trimming left V 1 base short and J 3 bases short, with 17 bases between. The CDR3 is made up of 17 amino acids. The CDR3 DNA sequence: TGTGCCAGCAGCTTAAAAATATACGGGGGTGTAACAGATACGCAGTATTTT. This translates into CASSLKIYGGVTDTQYF.

This chain connects TRBV27 to TRBJ2-1; unclear D gene. CDR1 is MNHEY, CDR2 SMNVEV, per germline (reference sequence). This CDR3 has 15 amino acids. Between the trimmed V and J ends, which lost 0 bases and 2 bases, there was a span of 8 bases. Written as DNA, the CDR3 is TGTGCCAGCAGTTTATCCACAAACACCTACAATGAGCAGTTCTTC. Its protein is CASSLSTNTYNEQFF.

This clonotype was seen more than once but under ten times. This chain connects TRBV7-3 to TRBJ2-1; D might be TRBD2 (7 bases). Germline V gene lookup returns CDR1 SGHTA and CDR2 FQGTGA. The CDR3 consists of 14 residues. Deletions cut 5 bases from V and 9 bases from J, with 17 bases between. The CDR3 coding sequence is TGTGCCAGCAGCCCAGCCCCAGGGGAGGGTGAGCAGTTCTTC. This sequence encodes CASSPAPGEGEQFF.

This clonotype was observed many times. The CDR3 nucleotides read TGTGCCAGCAGCCACTCACTAGCGGGAGCTTCTACGGGGAGCTTCTACGAGCAGTACTTC. Translated: CASSHSLAGASTGSFYEQYF. J is TRBJ2-7 and V is TRBV6-1, with 11 bases lining up with TRBD2. V lost 6 bases, J lost 3 bases, and 22 bases stayed unmatched. The CDR3 runs to 20 residues. The germline CDR1 and CDR2 sequences are MNHNS and SASEGT.

The CDR3 here is CASSIPYPGTYTGELFF. CDR3 DNA sequence: TGTGCCAGTAGTATCCCCTACCCCGGGACCTACACCGGGGAGCTGTTTTTT. The chain uses TRBV19 and TRBJ2-2; D assignment may be TRBD1 or TRBD2 (5 bases each). Trimming stripped 3 bases from V and 3 bases from J, with 17 bases between. This CDR3 is 17 amino acids long. CDR1 and CDR2 (germline): LNHDA, SQIVND (reference sequence).

The table lists this clonotype with a few counts. The chain recombines TRBV7-6 with TRBJ2-7, with unresolved D. This CDR3 has 8 residues. Germline CDR1 is SGHVS and CDR2 is FNYEAQ. Trimming cost V 11 bases and J 6 bases, with 5 bases left between them. In nucleotides, the CDR3 is TGTGCCTTGGGCGAGCAGTACTTC. Translating gives CALGEQYF.

This clonotype was counted only a few times. The chain is built from TRBV7-2 and TRBJ2-2; TRBD1 might be the D (5 bases). From germline, CDR1 is SGHTA and CDR2 FQGNSA. There are 14 residues in the CDR3. Trimming left V 5 bases short and J 6 bases short, with 13 bases between. The CDR3 DNA sequence: TGTGCCAGCAGCCTCCGATGGGGCGCCGGGGAGCTGTTTTTT. This translates into CASSLRWGAGELFF.

Here the CDR3 reads CASSRMWGATNEKLFF. CDR3 DNA: TGTGCCAGCAGCCGAATGTGGGGGGCAACTAATGAAAAACTGTTTTTT. The chain links TRBV11-2 to TRBJ1-4; D is perhaps TRBD1 (5 bases). The length of the CDR3 is 16 residues. The V and J ends lost 5 bases and 0 bases respectively, with 13 bases between them. Per the germline V gene, CDR1 is SGHAT and CDR2 is FQNNGV.

This clonotype was recorded at least ten times. The junction shows a germline mismatch at one end, possibly a read error. J is TRBJ2-7 and V is TRBV6-1; a possible D gene is TRBD1 (5 bases). The germline V gene has CDR1 MNHNS and CDR2 SASEGT. The length of the CDR3 is 15 residues. The CDR3 region is CASSEARIRAGKENF. The CDR3, as DNA: TGTGCCAGCAGTGAAGCGCGAATAAGGGCAGGGAAGGAAAACTTC.

This chain joins TRBV19 and TRBJ1-2; no clear D. V was shortened by 8 bases and J by 1 base, with 14 bases between the two germline ends. Germline CDR1 reads LNHDA; CDR2 reads SQIVND (reference sequence). The CDR3 is 14 amino acids. CDR3 nucleotides: TGTGCCAGTTTAAGAACGGCCGATAACTATGGCTACACCTTC. It is translated as CASLRTADNYGYTF.

This clonotype showed up just a few times. The rearrangement links TRBV27 to TRBJ1-1, with a weak D call TRBD1 (5 bases). Trimming stripped 5 bases from V and 4 bases from J, with 14 bases between. The CDR3 extends over 14 amino acids. Germline V gene lookup returns CDR1 MNHEY and CDR2 SMNVEV (reference sequence). CDR3 in DNA: TGTGCCAGCAGTCCCTCGACAGCCCTCACTGAAGCTTTCTTT. Protein: CASSPSTALTEAFF.

This clonotype occurred a few times. The chain is built from TRBV27 and TRBJ2-4, with 9 bases matching TRBD1. V trimming: 5 bases; J trimming: 7 bases; junction bases outside the gene matches: 9. Germline loops: CDR1 MNHEY, CDR2 SMNVEV (reference sequence). The CDR3 covers 15 residues. Here the CDR3 DNA reads TGTGCCAGCAGTCCCGACAGGGGGTTGTTTAACATTCAGTACTTC. Translation gives CASSPDRGLFNIQYF.

The chain carries TRBV7-8 and TRBJ2-7, with 10 positions matching TRBD2. V shed 7 bases and J 2 bases; nucleotides not matched to a gene: 2. The germline V gene encodes CDR1 SGHVS and CDR2 FQNEAQ. The length of the CDR3 is 13 residues. CDR3 residues: CASTSGRAYEQYF. The CDR3 DNA sequence: TGTGCCAGCACCAGCGGGAGGGCCTACGAGCAGTACTTC.

In its sample, this clonotype was seen once. One junction end disagrees with the germline gene, perhaps due to a read error. The chain joins TRBV7-6 to TRBJ2-7, with D possibly matching TRBD1 (6 bases). Germline CDR1 and CDR2: SGHVS and FNYEAQ. This CDR3 has 13 amino acids. CDR3 coding DNA: TGTGCTAGCAGCTCGGACAGTCTCTACGAGCCGTACTTC. Its protein product is CASSSDSLYEPYF.

V usage is TRBV28 and J usage is TRBJ1-2; 7 nucleotides align to TRBD1. Trimming cost V 6 bases and J 1 base; bases outside gene matches: 8. CDR3 length equals 15 residues. Germline-derived CDR1 and CDR2 are MDHEN and SYDVKM. For the CDR3, the DNA is TGTGCCAGCAGCAGGGACAGCTATCTTAACTATGGCTACACCTTC. Protein product: CASSRDSYLNYGYTF.

Here the CDR3 reads CSARQPGHPFEQYF. The CDR3 nucleotides are TGCAGTGCACGGCAGCCGGGACACCCTTTTGAGCAGTACTTC. This sequence joins TRBV20-1 and TRBJ2-7; D possibly corresponds to TRBD1 (6 bases). Trimming cost V 6 bases and J 7 bases, with 22 bases left between them. Germline values: CDR1 DFQATT, CDR2 SNEGSKA (reference sequence). This CDR3 has 14 residues.

The chain couples TRBV7-9 to TRBJ2-1; TRBD2 aligns across 8 bases. Germline V CDR1 and CDR2: SEHNR, FQNEAQ (reference sequence). Losses at the gene ends were 6 bases for V and 7 bases for J; bases not matched to a gene: 14. This CDR3 spans 16 amino acids. DNA of the CDR3: TGTGCCAGCAGACACCCGCTGAGGACTAGCTTGAATGAGCAGTTCTTC. Translating gives CASRHPLRTSLNEQFF.